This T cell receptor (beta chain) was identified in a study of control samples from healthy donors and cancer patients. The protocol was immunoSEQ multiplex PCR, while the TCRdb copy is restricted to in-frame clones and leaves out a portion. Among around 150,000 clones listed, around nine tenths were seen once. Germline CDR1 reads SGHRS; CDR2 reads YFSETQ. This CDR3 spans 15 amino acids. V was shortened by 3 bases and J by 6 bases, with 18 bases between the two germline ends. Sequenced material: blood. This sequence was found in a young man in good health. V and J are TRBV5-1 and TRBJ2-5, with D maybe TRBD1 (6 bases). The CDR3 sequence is CASSYLASGTKTQYF. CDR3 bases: TGCGCCAGCAGCTACCTCGCCTCCGGGACAAAGACCCAGTACTTC.